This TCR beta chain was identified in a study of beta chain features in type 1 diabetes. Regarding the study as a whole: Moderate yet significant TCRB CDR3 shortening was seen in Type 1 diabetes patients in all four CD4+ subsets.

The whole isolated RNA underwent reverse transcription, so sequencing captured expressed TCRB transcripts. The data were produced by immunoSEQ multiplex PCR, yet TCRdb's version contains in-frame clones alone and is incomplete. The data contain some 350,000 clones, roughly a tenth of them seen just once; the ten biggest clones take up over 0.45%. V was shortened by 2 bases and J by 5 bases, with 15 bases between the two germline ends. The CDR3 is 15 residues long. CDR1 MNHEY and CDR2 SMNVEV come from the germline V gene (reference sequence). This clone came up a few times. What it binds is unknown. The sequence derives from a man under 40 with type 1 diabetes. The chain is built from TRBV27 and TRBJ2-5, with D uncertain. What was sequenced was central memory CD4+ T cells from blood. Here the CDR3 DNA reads TGTGCCAGCAGTTTAGGGGTGAGTGGCGTCGAGACCCAGTACTTC. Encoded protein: CASSLGVSGVETQYF.